A single sample is the source of the 27 T cell receptor beta chains below, sequenced in a study of CD8+ T cells in alopecia areata. It was cDNA, reverse transcribed from extracted RNA, that served as the sequencing template. The table came from immunoSEQ multiplex PCR; TCRdb's copy has only in-frame clones and leaves some out. The sample carries tens of thousands of clones, roughly 46% recorded once. Specified treatment: oral pan-JAK inhibitor, 5-10 mg twice daily. Sequencing was performed on CD8+ T cells sorted from blood, taken at approximately week 39, from a patient treated with tofacitinib. These receptors were taken from a human donor with alopecia areata.

The chain has TRBV29-1 and TRBJ1-1, with D possibly being TRBD1 (6 bases). Germline CDR1 and CDR2: SQVTM and ANQGSEA. The CDR3 is 13 amino acids. The V end lost 5 bases, the J end lost 4 bases, and 14 bases lay between the germline ends. The CDR3 nucleotides are TGCAGCGTTCAGGACAGCTTGGGCACTGAAGCTTTCTTT. Translating gives CSVQDSLGTEAFF.

This chain uses TRBV5-1 with TRBJ2-7, with 8 bases that match TRBD2. This CDR3 spans 14 amino acids. CDR1 is SGHRS, CDR2 YFSETQ, per germline. V was clipped by 0 bases and J by 4 bases; unmatched bases: 3. CDR3 sequence (DNA): TGCGCCAGCAGCTTGGGTCCTAGCGGGTACGAGCAGTACTTC. Amino acids: CASSLGPSGYEQYF.

CDR3 sequence reads: CSAVSDKNIQYF. In nucleotides, the CDR3 is TGCAGCGCTGTCTCGGACAAAAACATTCAGTACTTC. The rearrangement links TRBV29-1 to TRBJ2-4, with D hard to call. Trimming pared 7 bases from V and 3 bases from J, leaving 10 bases between. The germline CDR1 and CDR2 sequences are SQVTM and ANQGSEA. CDR3 length equals 12 residues.

This clone was counted between two and nine times. The chain joins TRBV30 to TRBJ1-1, with D hard to call. CDR1 is GTSNPN, CDR2 SVGIG, per germline (reference sequence). The V and J ends lost 2 bases and 0 bases respectively, with 10 bases between them. The CDR3 contains 14 residues. CDR3 amino acids: CAWSLRPMNTEAFF. The CDR3 region has the DNA TGTGCCTGGAGTCTCAGGCCCATGAACACTGAAGCTTTCTTT.

The chain couples TRBV13 to TRBJ2-7; 11 bases map to TRBD2. Germline values: CDR1 PRHDT, CDR2 FYEKMQ (reference sequence). CDR3 size: 16 residues. The V gene end was trimmed by 4 bases and the J gene end by 7 bases; junction bases not matched to a gene: 12. The CDR3 spells CASSSALAGGPGEQYF. CDR3 bases: TGTGCCAGCAGCTCAGCTCTAGCGGGAGGACCGGGTGAGCAGTACTTC.

The chain is built from TRBV30 and TRBJ2-7, with D maybe TRBD2 (6 bases). This CDR3 comprises 17 residues. Germline lookup yields CDR1 GTSNPN and CDR2 SVGIG (reference sequence). The ends were cut back, 4 bases at V and 5 bases at J, with 27 bases in the middle. The CDR3 DNA sequence: TGTGCCTGGACTCAAGCCCGATGGGACTCCCGTACGGACGAGCAGTACTTC. Amino acids: CAWTQARWDSRTDEQYF.

There are a few counts of this clone. The chain has TRBV5-1 and TRBJ2-1; tentatively, D is TRBD2 (5 bases). The V gene's germline CDR1 is SGHRS and CDR2 YFSETQ. The CDR3 has 14 amino acids. The V and J ends lost 0 bases and 5 bases respectively, with 9 bases between them. The CDR3 spells CASSLAAVDNEQFF. CDR3 nucleotides: TGCGCCAGCAGCTTGGCAGCGGTAGACAATGAGCAGTTCTTC.

This clone showed up just a few times. The DNA for the CDR3 is TGTGCCACCAGCAGAGACGTTTGGGACAGGGAAGACTATGGCTACACCTTC. Protein sequence: CATSRDVWDREDYGYTF. The chain recombines TRBV15 with TRBJ1-2; 9 bases agree with TRBD1. Per the germline V gene, CDR1 is LNHNV and CDR2 is YYDKDF (reference sequence). V gave up 0 bases and J gave up 3 bases; unmatched junction bases: 8. The CDR3 is 17 residues long.

This rearrangement joins TRBV7-9 to TRBJ2-7; no definite D call. With 5 bases removed from V and 7 bases from J, the gap between germline ends came to 15 bases. The CDR3 loop spans 13 amino acids. Per the germline V gene, CDR1 is SEHNR and CDR2 is FQNEAQ (reference sequence). CDR3 DNA sequence: TGTGCCAGCAGCCTGGGTCGTTTGGCTGAGCAGTACTTC. Protein product: CASSLGRLAEQYF.

This chain links TRBV30 with TRBJ1-1, with unresolved D. Germline V gene lookup returns CDR1 GTSNPN and CDR2 SVGIG (reference sequence). V lost 0 bases and J lost 4, with 9 bases in between. The CDR3 extends over 13 amino acids. CDR3 protein: CAWSVMGGTEAFF. DNA for the CDR3: TGTGCCTGGAGTGTGATGGGTGGCACTGAAGCTTTCTTT.

V is TRBV29-1 and J is TRBJ2-4, with D unclear. Trimming cost V 3 bases and J 4 bases, with 10 bases left between them. Germline CDR1 and CDR2: SQVTM and ANQGSEA. CDR3 size: 13 residues. The CDR3 reads CSVDRTLKNIQYF. Written as DNA, the CDR3 is TGCAGCGTTGATAGAACGTTGAAAAACATTCAGTACTTC. Drawing the rest from reference TRBV29-1 and TRBJ2-4, the complete variable domain is SAVISQKPSRDICQRGTSLTIQCQVDSQVTMMFWYRQQPGQSLTLIATANQGSEATYESGFVIDKFPISRPNLTFSTLTVSNMSPEDSSIYLCSVDRTLKNIQYFGAGTRLSVL.

The chain combines TRBV19 with TRBJ1-5; D gene ambiguous. CDR1 and CDR2 (germline): LNHDA, SQIVND (reference sequence). V shed 4 bases and J shed 2 bases, with 6 bases lying between them. The CDR3 is 13 amino acids. In DNA, the CDR3 is TGTGCCAGTAGTAACAGAGGCAATCAGCCCCAGCATTTT. This sequence encodes CASSNRGNQPQHF. The whole variable domain, remainder taken from reference TRBV19 and TRBJ1-5, is DGGITQSPKYLFRKEGQNVTLSCEQNLNHDAMYWYRQDPGQGLRLIYYSQIVNDFQKGDIAEGYSVSREKKESFPLTVTSAQKNPTAFYLCASSNRGNQPQHFGDGTRLSIL.

The chain combines TRBV21-1 with TRBJ2-4. TRBV21-1 counts as a pseudogene. This CDR3 region has 18 residues. The CDR3 DNA reads as TGTGCCAGCAGCAAAGTCGGGCCGACTTCCCCGGTCAAAAACATTCAGTACTTC. Translating gives CASSKVGPTSPVKNIQYF.

The gene calls are TRBV6-5 and TRBJ1-3; D not resolved. Deletions cut 5 bases from V and 0 bases from J, with 11 bases between. Germline lookup yields CDR1 MNHEY and CDR2 SVGAGI. This CDR3 comprises 15 residues. The CDR3 nucleotides read TGTGCCAGCAGTCCTGGCCTCCCCTCTGGAAACACCATATATTTT. It translates to CASSPGLPSGNTIYF.

This chain connects TRBV9 to TRBJ2-3; weak D call: TRBD1 (6 bases). The V end lost 1 base, the J end lost 8 bases, and 8 bases lay between the germline ends. Germline V lookup: CDR1 SGDLS, CDR2 YYNGEE. The CDR3 length is 12 residues. CDR3 sequence reads: CASSVLQGTQYF. In DNA form, the CDR3 reads TGTGCCAGCAGCGTACTACAGGGTACGCAGTATTTT.

V gene TRBV5-6 combines with J gene TRBJ2-7; 8 nucleotides align to TRBD1. The trim removed 3 bases at V and 8 bases at J, leaving 7 bases unmatched. The CDR3 loop spans 13 amino acids. From germline, CDR1 is SGHDT and CDR2 YYEEEE. The CDR3 sequence is CASSSGGPDQQYF. As DNA, the CDR3 is TGTGCCAGCAGCTCAGGGGGCCCGGACCAGCAGTACTTC.

The V gene is TRBV30, the J gene TRBJ2-7, with D tentatively TRBD1 (5 bases). The germline V gene has CDR1 GTSNPN and CDR2 SVGIG (reference sequence). This CDR3 is 14 amino acids long. The germline V and J ends were trimmed by 5 bases and 2 bases, with 16 bases remaining between them. CDR3 DNA: TGTGCCTGGGGGTTAGGGGCTAGAGCCTACGAGCAGTACTTC. This gives the protein CAWGLGARAYEQYF.

In this sample, this clone turned up a few times. V gene TRBV29-1 combines with J gene TRBJ2-3, with D uncertain. In germline, CDR1 is SQVTM, CDR2 ANQGSEA. This CDR3 has 12 residues. V lost 8 bases, J lost 0 bases, and 9 bases lay in between. CDR3 residues: CSPEASTDTQYF. The CDR3 DNA reads TGCAGCCCAGAGGCCAGCACAGATACGCAGTATTTT.

The rearrangement uses TRBV29-1 and TRBJ1-1, with unresolved D. Looked up from germline, CDR1 is SQVTM and CDR2 is ANQGSEA. Trimming stripped 1 base from V and 6 bases from J, with 12 bases between. The CDR3 consists of 13 residues. The CDR3 DNA sequence: TGCAGCGTTGAAGTCGAGGGTAGGGCTGAAGCTTTCTTT. Translating it yields CSVEVEGRAEAFF.

The chain employs TRBV15 and TRBJ2-1; 9 bases align to TRBD2. This CDR3 has 17 residues. Germline assignment: CDR1 LNHNV and CDR2 YYDKDF (reference sequence). J gave up 7 bases and V 1 base, and 11 bases lay outside the gene matches. CDR3 region: CATSRVRELAGGNEQFF. Written as DNA, the CDR3 is TGTGCCACCAGCAGAGTACGAGAACTAGCGGGTGGAAATGAGCAGTTCTTC.

Only a few counts were recorded for this clone. The V gene is TRBV29-1, the J gene TRBJ1-2; no clear D. CDR1 is SQVTM and CDR2 is ANQGSEA in the germline V gene. This CDR3 contains 11 residues. V was pared by 4 bases and J by 5 bases, with 8 bases between. CDR3 protein: CSVAAGYGYTF. The DNA for the CDR3 is TGCAGCGTTGCGGCTGGGTATGGCTACACCTTC.

This clone was seen a single time. The likely explanation is a read error, given a far larger clone one base away. The chain employs TRBV7-3 and TRBJ1-5; the D gene is possibly TRBD1 (5 bases). Germline CDR1 and CDR2: SGHTA and FQGTGA. Deletions cut 5 bases from V and 0 bases from J, with 11 bases between. The CDR3 sequence is 15 residues long. In DNA, the CDR3 is TGTGCCAGCAGCCAAGAGGGGAATAGCAATCAGCCCCAGCATTTT. As protein: CASSQEGNSNQPQHF.

This clone has just a few counts. J is TRBJ1-1 and V is TRBV7-8, with a tentative D call TRBD1 (6 bases). This CDR3 has 15 amino acids. Per the germline V gene, CDR1 is SGHVS and CDR2 is FQNEAQ. Trimming cost V 3 bases and J 0 bases, with 11 bases left between them. The DNA for the CDR3 is TGTGCCAGCAGCTTTAGACAGGACATGAACACTGAAGCTTTCTTT. Amino acid sequence: CASSFRQDMNTEAFF.

A few counts support this clone. This rearrangement joins TRBV6-6 to TRBJ2-3; D remains unclear. The CDR3 has 11 residues. V gave up 6 bases and J gave up 2 bases, with 3 bases separating them. CDR1 is MNHNY and CDR2 is SVGAGI in the germline V gene (reference sequence). CDR3 amino acids: CASRNTDTQYF. As DNA, the CDR3 is TGTGCCAGCAGGAACACAGATACGCAGTATTTT.

This clone came up a few times. The chain joins TRBV29-1 to TRBJ2-2, with no clear D. Germline assignment: CDR1 SQVTM and CDR2 ANQGSEA. The CDR3 loop spans 12 amino acids. Trimming shortened V by 7 bases and J by 0 bases, and 6 bases separated the two germline ends. For the CDR3, the DNA is TGCAGCGACCAAGCGAACACCGGGGAGCTGTTTTTT. Encoded protein: CSDQANTGELFF.

This rearrangement joins TRBV6-6 to TRBJ2-7; D uncertain. This CDR3 contains 14 residues. V lost 6 bases to trimming and J lost 2 bases, with 14 bases between them. The germline V gene encodes CDR1 MNHNY and CDR2 SVGAGI (reference sequence). The CDR3 loop is CASSPRTHAYEQYF. The CDR3 bases are TGTGCCAGCAGCCCCCGGACCCATGCCTACGAGCAGTACTTC.

V and J are TRBV6-5 and TRBJ2-7; D gene uncertain. Germline values: CDR1 MNHEY, CDR2 SVGAGI. Trimming cost V 5 bases and J 4 bases, with 12 bases left between them. The CDR3 is made up of 13 amino acids. This CDR3 is CASSPNLRYEQYF. The CDR3 DNA is TGTGCCAGCAGTCCGAATCTACGGTACGAGCAGTACTTC.